This T cell receptor beta chain was sequenced in a study of STAT5B mutations in CD4+ large granular lymphocyte leukemia. Study-wide context: The CDR3 'QG' motif was associated with a particular HLA allele among healthy donors.

TCRdb's table, derived via immunoSEQ multiplex PCR, lists solely in-frame clones and lacks some. The table records tens of thousands of clones, approximately 84% of them present only once. The ends lost 4 bases at V and 0 bases at J; junction bases unmatched: 2. This CDR3 comprises 15 residues. The V gene's germline CDR1 is SGHAT and CDR2 FQNNGV. The V gene is TRBV11-2, the J gene TRBJ1-5; TRBD1 aligns across 8 bases. The sample taken for sequencing was CD4+ T cells from blood buffy coats. This TCR derives from a human donor in good health. The CDR3 DNA reads as TGTGCCAGCAGCTCGACAGGGGATAGCAATCAGCCCCAGCATTTT. It encodes CASSSTGDSNQPQHF.